Included here is one TCR beta chain sequence, with context. Authors' data handling: How many nucleated cells were present was estimated from reference gene primer amplification. TCRdb keeps only in-frame clones here, not all; method: immunoSEQ multiplex PCR. V and J calls and clone size are as listed in that table; D and trimming were resolved from the DNA. The data contain roughly 240,000 clones, 82% of them singletons. These data belong to a study of blood T cell repertoires in COVID-19. Germline V gene sequence: CDR1 SNHLY, CDR2 FYNNEI. The CDR3 runs 14 residues. V lost 6 bases to trimming and J lost 3 bases; unmatched junction nucleotides: 3.

The receptor's source is a woman aged 80 or over with acute or convalescent COVID-19. This chain uses TRBV2 with TRBJ1-1, with 11 nucleotides matching TRBD1. Sample: peripheral blood. In nucleotides, the CDR3 is TGTGCCAGCAGCCGGGACAGGGGGTACACTGAAGCTTTCTTT. It translates to CASSRDRGYTEAFF.